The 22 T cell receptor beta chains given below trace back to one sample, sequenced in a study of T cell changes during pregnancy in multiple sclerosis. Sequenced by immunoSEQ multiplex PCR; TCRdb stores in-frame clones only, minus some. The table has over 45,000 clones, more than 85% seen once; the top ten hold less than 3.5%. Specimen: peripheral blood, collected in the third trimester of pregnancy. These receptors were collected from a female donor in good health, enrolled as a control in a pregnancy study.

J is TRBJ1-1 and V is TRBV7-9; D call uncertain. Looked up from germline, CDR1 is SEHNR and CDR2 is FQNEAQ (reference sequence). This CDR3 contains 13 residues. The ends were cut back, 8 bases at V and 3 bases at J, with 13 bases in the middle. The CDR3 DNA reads TGTGCCAGCTCATCCTCGGCGGACACTGAAGCTTTCTTT. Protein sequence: CASSSSADTEAFF.

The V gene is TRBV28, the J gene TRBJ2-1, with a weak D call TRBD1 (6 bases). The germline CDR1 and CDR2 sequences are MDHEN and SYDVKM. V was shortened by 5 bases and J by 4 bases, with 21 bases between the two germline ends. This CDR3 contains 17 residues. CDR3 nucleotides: TGTGCCAGCAGTCCATACCCGGACAGTGGGGTTTACAATGAGCAGTTCTTC. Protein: CASSPYPDSGVYNEQFF.

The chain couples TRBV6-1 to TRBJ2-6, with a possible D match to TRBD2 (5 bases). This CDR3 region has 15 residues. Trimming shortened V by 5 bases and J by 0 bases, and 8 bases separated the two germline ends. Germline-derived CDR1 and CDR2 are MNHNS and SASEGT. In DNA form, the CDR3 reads TGTGCCAGCAGTTTGAGCGGCTCTGGGGCCAACGTCCTGACTTTC. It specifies CASSLSGSGANVLTF.

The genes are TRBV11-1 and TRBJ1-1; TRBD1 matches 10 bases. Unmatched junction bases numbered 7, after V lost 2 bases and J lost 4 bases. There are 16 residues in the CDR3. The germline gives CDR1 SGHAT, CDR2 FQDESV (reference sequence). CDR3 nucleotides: TGTGCCAGCAGCTTACCCCGGACAGGGGGAGGCACTGAAGCTTTCTTT. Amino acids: CASSLPRTGGGTEAFF.

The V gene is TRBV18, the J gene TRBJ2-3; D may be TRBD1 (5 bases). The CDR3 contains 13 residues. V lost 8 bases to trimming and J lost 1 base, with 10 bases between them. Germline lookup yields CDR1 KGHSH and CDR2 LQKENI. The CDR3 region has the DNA TGTGCCAGCCAGGGCGCCCGCACAGATACGCAGTATTTT. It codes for CASQGARTDTQYF.

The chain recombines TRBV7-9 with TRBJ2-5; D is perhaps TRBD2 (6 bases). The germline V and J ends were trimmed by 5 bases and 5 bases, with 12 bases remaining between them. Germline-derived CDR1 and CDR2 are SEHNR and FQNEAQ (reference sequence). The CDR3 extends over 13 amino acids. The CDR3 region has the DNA TGTGCCAGCAGCCCCGGAGGGTGGGAGACCCAGTACTTC. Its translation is CASSPGGWETQYF.

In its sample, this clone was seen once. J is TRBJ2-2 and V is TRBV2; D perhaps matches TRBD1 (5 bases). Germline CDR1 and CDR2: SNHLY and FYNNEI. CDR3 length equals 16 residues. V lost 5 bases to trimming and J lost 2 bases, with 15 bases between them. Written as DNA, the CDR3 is TGTGCCAGCAGTTCTCTCCTGACAGTAAACACCGGGGAGCTGTTTTTT. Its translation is CASSSLLTVNTGELFF.

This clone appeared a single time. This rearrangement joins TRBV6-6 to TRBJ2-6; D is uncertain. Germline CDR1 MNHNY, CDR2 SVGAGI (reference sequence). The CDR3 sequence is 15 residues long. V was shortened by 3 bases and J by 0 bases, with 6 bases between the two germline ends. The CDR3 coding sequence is TGTGCCAGCAGTTATTATCGCTCTGGGGCCAACGTCCTGACTTTC. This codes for CASSYYRSGANVLTF.

The CDR3 DNA sequence: TGCAGCGCCCAAAAACTCAGGGTTGGAGAGACCCAGTACTTC. Protein product: CSAQKLRVGETQYF. V is TRBV29-1 and J is TRBJ2-5; D may be TRBD1 (5 bases). CDR1 SQVTM and CDR2 ANQGSEA come from the germline V gene. The V and J ends lost 7 bases and 4 bases respectively, with 19 bases between them. There are 14 residues in the CDR3. Based on the CDR3 plus reference TRBV29-1 and TRBJ2-5, the full variable domain is SAVISQKPSRDICQRGTSLTIQCQVDSQVTMMFWYRQQPGQSLTLIATANQGSEATYESGFVIDKFPISRPNLTFSTLTVSNMSPEDSSIYLCSAQKLRVGETQYFGPGTRLLVL.

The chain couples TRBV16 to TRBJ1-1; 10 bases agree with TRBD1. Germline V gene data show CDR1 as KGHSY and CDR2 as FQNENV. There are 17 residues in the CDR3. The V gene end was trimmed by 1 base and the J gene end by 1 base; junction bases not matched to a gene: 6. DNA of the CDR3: TGTGCCAGCAGCCAATTCATTGGGACAGGGGAGAACACTGAAGCTTTCTTT. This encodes CASSQFIGTGENTEAFF.

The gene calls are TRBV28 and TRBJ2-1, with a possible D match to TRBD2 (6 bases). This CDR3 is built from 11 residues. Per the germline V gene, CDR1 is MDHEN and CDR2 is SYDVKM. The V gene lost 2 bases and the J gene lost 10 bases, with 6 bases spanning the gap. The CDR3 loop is CASSLSGEQFF. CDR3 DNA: TGTGCCAGCAGTTTAAGCGGGGAGCAGTTCTTC.

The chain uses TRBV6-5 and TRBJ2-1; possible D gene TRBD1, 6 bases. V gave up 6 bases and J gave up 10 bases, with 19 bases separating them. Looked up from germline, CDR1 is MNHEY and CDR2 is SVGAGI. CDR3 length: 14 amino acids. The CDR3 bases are TGTGCCAGCAGCAACAAACTACAGGGTCGGGAGCAGTTCTTC. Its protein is CASSNKLQGREQFF.

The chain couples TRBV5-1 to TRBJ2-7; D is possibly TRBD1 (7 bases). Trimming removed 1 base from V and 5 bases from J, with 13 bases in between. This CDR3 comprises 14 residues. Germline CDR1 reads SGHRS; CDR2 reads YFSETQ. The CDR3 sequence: CASSLIGRGDEQYF. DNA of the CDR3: TGCGCCAGCAGCTTGATTGGCAGGGGGGACGAGCAGTACTTC.

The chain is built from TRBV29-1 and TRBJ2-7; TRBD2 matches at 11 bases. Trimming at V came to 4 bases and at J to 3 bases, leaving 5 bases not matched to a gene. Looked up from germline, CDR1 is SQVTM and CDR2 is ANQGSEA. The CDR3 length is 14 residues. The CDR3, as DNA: TGCAGCGTTGTTACCGGGACTAGCGGCTACGAGCAGTACTTC. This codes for CSVVTGTSGYEQYF.

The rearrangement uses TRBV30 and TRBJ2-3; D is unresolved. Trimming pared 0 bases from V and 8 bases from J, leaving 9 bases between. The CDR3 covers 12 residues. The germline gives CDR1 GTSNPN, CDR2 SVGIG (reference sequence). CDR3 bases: TGTGCCTGGAGTGTACGAGAAGTTACGCAGTATTTT. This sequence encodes CAWSVREVTQYF.

This CDR3 reads CASSEAWTGGLYEQYF. The CDR3 DNA reads TGTGCCAGCAGTGAAGCTTGGACAGGGGGTCTCTACGAGCAGTACTTC. The chain employs TRBV6-1 and TRBJ2-7, with TRBD1 identical over 10 bases. The germline V gene encodes CDR1 MNHNS and CDR2 SASEGT. After removal of 0 bases from V and 3 bases from J, the junction contained 5 bases not matched to a gene. The CDR3 runs 16 residues.

As DNA, the CDR3 is TGTGCCAGCAGTAATCAACAGGTTTCTGGAAACACCATATATTTT. This sequence encodes CASSNQQVSGNTIYF. The J gene is TRBJ1-3, the V gene TRBV6-1, with D perhaps matching TRBD1 (5 bases). V was trimmed by 5 bases and J by 1 base, leaving 12 bases between them. Per germline, CDR1 MNHNS and CDR2 SASEGT. This CDR3 is built from 15 residues.

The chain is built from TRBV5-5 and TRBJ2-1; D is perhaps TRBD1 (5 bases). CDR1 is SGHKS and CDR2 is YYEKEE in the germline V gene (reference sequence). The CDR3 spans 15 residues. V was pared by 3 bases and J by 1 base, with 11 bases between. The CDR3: CASSSLGVSYNEQFF. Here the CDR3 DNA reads TGTGCCAGCAGCTCCTTAGGGGTATCCTACAATGAGCAGTTCTTC. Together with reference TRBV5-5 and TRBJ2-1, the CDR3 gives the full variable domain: DAGVTQSPTHLIKTRGQQVTLRCSPISGHKSVSWYQQVLGQGPQFIFQYYEKEERGRGNFPDRFSARQFPNYSSELNVNALLLGDSALYLCASSSLGVSYNEQFFGPGTRLTVL.

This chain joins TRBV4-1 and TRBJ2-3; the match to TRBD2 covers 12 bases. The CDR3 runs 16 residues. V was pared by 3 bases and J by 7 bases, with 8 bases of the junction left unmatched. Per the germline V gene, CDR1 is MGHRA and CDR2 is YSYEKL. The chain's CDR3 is CASSQAGTSGWNTQYF. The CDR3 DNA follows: TGCGCCAGCAGCCAGGCTGGGACTAGCGGGTGGAATACGCAGTATTTT.

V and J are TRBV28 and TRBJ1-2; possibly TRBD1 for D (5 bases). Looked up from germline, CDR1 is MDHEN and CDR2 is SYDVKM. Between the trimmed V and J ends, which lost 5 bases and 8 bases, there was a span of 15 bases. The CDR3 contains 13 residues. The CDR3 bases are TGTGCCAGCAGTCCGGGGGGGGTGCGAGGCTACACCTTC. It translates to CASSPGGVRGYTF.

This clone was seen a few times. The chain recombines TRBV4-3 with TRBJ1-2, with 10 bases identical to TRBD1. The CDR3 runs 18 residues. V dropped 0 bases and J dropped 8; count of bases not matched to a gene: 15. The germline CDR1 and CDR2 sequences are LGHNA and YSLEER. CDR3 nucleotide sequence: TGCGCCAGCAGCCAAGATCGCATTATCGACAGGGGGCGCGGAGGCTACACCTTC. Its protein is CASSQDRIIDRGRGGYTF.

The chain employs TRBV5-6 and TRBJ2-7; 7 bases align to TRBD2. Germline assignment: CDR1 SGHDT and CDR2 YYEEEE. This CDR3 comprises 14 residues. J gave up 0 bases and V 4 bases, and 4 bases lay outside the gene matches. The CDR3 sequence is CASSLGRYSYEQYF. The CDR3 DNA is TGTGCCAGCAGCCTCGGGAGGTACTCCTACGAGCAGTACTTC.